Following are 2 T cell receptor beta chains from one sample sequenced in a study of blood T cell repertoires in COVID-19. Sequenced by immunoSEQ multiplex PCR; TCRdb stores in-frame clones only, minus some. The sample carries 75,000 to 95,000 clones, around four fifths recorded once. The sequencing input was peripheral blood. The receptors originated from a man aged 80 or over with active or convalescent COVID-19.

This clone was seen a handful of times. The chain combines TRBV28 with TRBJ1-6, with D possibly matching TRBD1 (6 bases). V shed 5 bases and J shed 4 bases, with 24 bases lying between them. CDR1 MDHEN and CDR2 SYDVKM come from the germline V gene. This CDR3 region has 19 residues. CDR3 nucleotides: TGTGCCAGCAGTCCATCCCGCGCGAACAGGGAAATATATAATTCACCCCTCCACTTT. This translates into CASSPSRANREIYNSPLHF.

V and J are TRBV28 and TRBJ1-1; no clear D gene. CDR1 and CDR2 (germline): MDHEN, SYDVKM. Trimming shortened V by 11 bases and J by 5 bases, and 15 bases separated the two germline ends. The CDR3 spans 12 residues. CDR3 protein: CAGKRPGTEAFF. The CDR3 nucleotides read TGTGCCGGAAAGAGACCGGGGACTGAAGCTTTCTTT.